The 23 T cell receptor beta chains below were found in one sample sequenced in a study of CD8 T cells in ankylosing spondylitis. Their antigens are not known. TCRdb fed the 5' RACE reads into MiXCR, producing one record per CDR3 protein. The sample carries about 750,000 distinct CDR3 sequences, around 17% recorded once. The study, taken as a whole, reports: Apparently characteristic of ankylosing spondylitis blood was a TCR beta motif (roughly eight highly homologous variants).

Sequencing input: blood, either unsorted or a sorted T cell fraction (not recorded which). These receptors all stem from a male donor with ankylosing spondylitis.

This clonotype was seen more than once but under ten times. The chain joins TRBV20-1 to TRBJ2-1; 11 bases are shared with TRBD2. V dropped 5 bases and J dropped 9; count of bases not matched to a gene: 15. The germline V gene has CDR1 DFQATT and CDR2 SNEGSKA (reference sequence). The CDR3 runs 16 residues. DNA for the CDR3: TGCAGTGCTCTACCCCATAGCGGGAGGGCCGTCGCTGAGCAGTTCTTC. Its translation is CSALPHSGRAVAEQFF.

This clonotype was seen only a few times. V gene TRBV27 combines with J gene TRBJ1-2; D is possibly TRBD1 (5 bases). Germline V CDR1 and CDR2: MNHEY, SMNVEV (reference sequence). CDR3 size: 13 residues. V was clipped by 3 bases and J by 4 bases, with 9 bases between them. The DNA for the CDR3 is TGTGCCAGCAGTTTGGGGGAGGCCTATGGCTACACCTTC. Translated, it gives CASSLGEAYGYTF.

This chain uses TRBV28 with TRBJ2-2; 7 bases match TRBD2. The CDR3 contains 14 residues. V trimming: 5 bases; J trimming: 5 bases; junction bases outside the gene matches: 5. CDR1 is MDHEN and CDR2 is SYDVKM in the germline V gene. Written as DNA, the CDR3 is TGTGCCAGCAGTCCCCGGACTAGTACCGGGGAGCTGTTTTTT. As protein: CASSPRTSTGELFF.

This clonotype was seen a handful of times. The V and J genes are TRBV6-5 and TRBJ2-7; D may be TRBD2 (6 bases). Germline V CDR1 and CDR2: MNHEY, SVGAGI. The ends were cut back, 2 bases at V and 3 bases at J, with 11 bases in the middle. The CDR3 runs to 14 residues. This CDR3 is CASSYAGYRYEQYF. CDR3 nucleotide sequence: TGTGCCAGCAGTTACGCGGGATATCGCTACGAGCAGTACTTC.

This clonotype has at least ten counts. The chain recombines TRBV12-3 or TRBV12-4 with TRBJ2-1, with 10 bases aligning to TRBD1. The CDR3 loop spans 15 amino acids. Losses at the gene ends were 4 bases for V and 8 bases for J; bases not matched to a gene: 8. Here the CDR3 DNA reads TGTGCCAGCAGTTCAGGGACAGGGGTTTTGCATGAGCAGTTCTTC. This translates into CASSSGTGVLHEQFF.

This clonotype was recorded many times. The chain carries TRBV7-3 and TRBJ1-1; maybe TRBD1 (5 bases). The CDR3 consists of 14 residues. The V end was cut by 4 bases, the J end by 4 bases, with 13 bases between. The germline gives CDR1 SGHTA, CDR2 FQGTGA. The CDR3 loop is CASSSTGTATEAFF. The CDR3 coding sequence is TGTGCCAGCAGCTCAACCGGGACGGCCACTGAAGCTTTCTTT.

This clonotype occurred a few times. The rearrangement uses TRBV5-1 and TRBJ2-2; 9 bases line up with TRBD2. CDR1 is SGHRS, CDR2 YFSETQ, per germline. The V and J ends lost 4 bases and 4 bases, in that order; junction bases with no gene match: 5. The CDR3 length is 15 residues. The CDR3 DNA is TGCGCCAGCAGCCTACATAGCGGGAGCACCGGGGAGCTGTTTTTT. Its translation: CASSLHSGSTGELFF.

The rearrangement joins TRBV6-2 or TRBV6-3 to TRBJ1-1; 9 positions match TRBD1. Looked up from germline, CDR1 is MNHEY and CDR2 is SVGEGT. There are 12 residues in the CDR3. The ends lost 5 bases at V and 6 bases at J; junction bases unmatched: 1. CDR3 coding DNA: TGTGCCAGCAGTGGGGACAGGGCTGAAGCTTTCTTT. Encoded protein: CASSGDRAEAFF.

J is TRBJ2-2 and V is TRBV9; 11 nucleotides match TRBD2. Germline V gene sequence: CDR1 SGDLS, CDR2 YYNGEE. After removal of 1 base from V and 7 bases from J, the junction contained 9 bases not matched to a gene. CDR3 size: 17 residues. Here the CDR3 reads CASSVNPGLADGGELFF. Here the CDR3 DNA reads TGTGCCAGCAGCGTAAACCCGGGACTAGCGGATGGCGGGGAGCTGTTTTTT.

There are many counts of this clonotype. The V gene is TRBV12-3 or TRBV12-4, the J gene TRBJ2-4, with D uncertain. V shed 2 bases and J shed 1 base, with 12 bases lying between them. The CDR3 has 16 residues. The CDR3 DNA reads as TGTGCCAGCAGTTTAAGTGGGGTTAGGGCCAAAAACATTCAGTACTTC. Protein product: CASSLSGVRAKNIQYF.

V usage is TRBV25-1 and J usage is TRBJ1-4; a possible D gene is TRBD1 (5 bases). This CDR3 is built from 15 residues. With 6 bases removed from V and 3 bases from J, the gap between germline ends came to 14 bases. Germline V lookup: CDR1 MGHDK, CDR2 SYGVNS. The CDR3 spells CASRDQGYPNEKLFF. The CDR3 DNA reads TGTGCCAGCAGAGACCAGGGATATCCTAATGAAAAACTGTTTTTT.

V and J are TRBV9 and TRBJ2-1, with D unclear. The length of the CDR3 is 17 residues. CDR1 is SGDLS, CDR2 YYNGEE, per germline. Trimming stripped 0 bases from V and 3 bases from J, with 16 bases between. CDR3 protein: CASSVATNPSRYNEQFF. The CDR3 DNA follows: TGTGCCAGCAGCGTAGCAACTAACCCCTCGCGCTACAATGAGCAGTTCTTC.

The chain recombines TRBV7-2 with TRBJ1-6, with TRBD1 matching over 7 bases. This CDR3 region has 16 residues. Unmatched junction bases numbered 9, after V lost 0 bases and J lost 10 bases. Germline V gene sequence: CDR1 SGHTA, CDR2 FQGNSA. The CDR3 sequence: CASSLAGGRVRSPLHF. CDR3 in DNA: TGTGCCAGCAGCTTAGCAGGGGGCAGGGTGCGGTCACCCCTCCACTTT.

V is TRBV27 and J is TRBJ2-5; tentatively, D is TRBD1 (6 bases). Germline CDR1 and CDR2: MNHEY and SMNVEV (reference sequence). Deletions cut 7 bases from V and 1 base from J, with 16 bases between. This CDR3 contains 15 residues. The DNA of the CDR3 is TGTGCCAGCATCAACCAGGGGCTCGTCCAAGAGACCCAGTACTTC. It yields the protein CASINQGLVQETQYF.

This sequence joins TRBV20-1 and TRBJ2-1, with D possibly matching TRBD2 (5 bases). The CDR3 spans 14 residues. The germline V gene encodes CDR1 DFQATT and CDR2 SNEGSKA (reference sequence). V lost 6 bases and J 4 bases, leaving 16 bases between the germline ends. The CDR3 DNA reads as TGCAGTGCCAAACCCCCAGCGGAATACAATGAGCAGTTCTTC. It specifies CSAKPPAEYNEQFF.

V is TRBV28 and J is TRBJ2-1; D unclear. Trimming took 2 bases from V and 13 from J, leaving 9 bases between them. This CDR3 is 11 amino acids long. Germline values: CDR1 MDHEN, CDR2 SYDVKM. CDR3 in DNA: TGTGCCAGCAGTTTAGCGACAAGACAGTTCTTC. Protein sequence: CASSLATRQFF.

The DNA of the CDR3 is TGTGCCAGCAGCTCCGGACTGGTATTAGAGCAGTTCTTC. Its translation: CASSSGLVLEQFF. The chain has TRBV11-3 and TRBJ2-1, with D possibly being TRBD2 (5 bases). In germline, CDR1 is SGHNT, CDR2 YENEEA. The length of the CDR3 is 13 residues. Between the trimmed V and J ends, which lost 4 bases and 10 bases, there was a span of 14 bases.

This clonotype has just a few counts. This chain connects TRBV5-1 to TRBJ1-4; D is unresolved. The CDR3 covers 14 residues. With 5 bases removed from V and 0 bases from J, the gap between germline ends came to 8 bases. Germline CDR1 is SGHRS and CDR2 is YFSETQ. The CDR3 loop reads CASRLDTTNEKLFF. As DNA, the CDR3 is TGCGCCAGCAGGCTTGACACAACTAATGAAAAACTGTTTTTT.

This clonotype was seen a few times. The CDR3 DNA reads TGTGCCAGCAGCGACAGCAGCCCGATCGAGGACACTGAAGCTTTCTTT. Amino acid sequence: CASSDSSPIEDTEAFF. The chain couples TRBV7-2 to TRBJ1-1, with D maybe TRBD1 (5 bases). Germline-derived CDR1 and CDR2 are SGHTA and FQGNSA. This CDR3 region has 16 residues. V shed 5 bases and J shed 3 bases, with 19 bases lying between them.

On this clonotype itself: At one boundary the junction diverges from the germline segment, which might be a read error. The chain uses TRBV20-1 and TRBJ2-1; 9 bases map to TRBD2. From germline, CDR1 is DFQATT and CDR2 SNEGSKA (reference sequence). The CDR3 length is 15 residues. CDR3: CSAPQRGAPLNEQLF. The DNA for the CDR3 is TGCAGTGCTCCCCAGCGGGGGGCCCCCTTAAATGAGCAGTTATTC.

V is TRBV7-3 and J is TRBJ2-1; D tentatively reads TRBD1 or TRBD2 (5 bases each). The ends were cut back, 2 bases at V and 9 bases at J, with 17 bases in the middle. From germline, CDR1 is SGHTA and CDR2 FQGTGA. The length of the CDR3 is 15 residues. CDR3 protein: CASSLLTGLHAEQFF. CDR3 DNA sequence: TGTGCCAGCAGCTTATTAACAGGACTTCACGCTGAGCAGTTCTTC.

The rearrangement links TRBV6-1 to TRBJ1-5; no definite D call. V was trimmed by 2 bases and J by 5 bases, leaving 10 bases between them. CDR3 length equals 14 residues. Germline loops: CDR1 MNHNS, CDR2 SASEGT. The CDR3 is CASSERGDDQPQHF. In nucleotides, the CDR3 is TGTGCCAGCAGTGAACGGGGAGACGATCAGCCCCAGCATTTT.

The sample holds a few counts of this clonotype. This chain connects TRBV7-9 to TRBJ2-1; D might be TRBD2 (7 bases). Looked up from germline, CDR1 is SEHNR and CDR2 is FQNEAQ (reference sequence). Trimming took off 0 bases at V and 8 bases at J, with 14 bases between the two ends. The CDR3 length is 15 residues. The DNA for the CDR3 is TGTGCCAGCAGCTTAGCAGGGGGGGTCATCGATGAGCAGTTCTTC. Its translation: CASSLAGGVIDEQFF.